Reported below is one T cell receptor (beta chain). Its antigen is as yet unknown. This sample was taken from a study of OX40 agonist ivuxolimab in advanced cancers. Study-wide background: Ivuxolimab is a fully human IgG2 antibody that activates OX40 (CD134). Ivuxolimab was administered intravenously to patients at 0.01 to 10 mg/kg every 2 weeks.

The timepoints at which blood was sampled were baseline, cycle 4 day 1, and cycle 7 day 1. V lost 0 bases, J lost 1 base, and 8 bases lay in between. The CDR3 consists of 16 residues. The germline V gene encodes CDR1 SGDLS and CDR2 YYNGEE. Sequencing was performed with immunoSEQ multiplex PCR; in TCRdb, only in-frame clones are kept and a portion is missing. The table lists some 97,000 clones, about 88% of them singletons. Study conclusions and caveats: In the expanded peripheral T cells, antigen specificity was never determined.

The sequence derives from an adult with an advanced solid tumor such as melanoma, head and neck, liver or kidney cancer. Here the sequenced sample was CD4+ or CD8+ T cells sorted from blood, taken in a trial of the OX40 agonist ivuxolimab. The chain is built from TRBV9 and TRBJ2-6, with D possibly being TRBD1 (6 bases). CDR3 bases: TGTGCCAGCAGCGTAGAAACAGGGTCTGGGGCCAACGTCCTGACTTTC. Protein sequence: CASSVETGSGANVLTF.